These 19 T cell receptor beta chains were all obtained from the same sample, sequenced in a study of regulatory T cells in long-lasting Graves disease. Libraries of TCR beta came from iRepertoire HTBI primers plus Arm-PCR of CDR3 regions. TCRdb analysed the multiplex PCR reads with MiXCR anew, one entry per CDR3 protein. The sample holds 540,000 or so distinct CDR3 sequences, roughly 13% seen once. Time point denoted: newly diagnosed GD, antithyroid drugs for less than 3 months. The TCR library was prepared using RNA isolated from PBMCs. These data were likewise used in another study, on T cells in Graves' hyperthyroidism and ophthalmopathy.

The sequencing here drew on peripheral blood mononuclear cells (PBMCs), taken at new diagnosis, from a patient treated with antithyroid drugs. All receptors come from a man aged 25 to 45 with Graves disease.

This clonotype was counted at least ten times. CDR3 sequence (DNA): TGCAGTGCTAGACAGGGCTGGTACGAGCAGTACTTC. It yields the protein CSARQGWYEQYF. The chain recombines TRBV20-1 with TRBJ2-7; possible D gene TRBD1, 5 bases. The CDR3 runs to 12 residues. CDR1 DFQATT and CDR2 SNEGSKA come from the germline V gene (reference sequence). V was shortened by 2 bases and J by 4 bases, with 9 bases between the two germline ends.

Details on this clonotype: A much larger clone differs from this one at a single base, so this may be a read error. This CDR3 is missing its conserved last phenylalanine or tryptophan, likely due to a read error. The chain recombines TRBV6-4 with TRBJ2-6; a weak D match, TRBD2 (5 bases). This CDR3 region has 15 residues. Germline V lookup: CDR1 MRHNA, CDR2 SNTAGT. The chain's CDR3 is CASSYSGIGANVLTS. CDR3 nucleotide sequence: TGTGCCAGCAGTTACTCCGGGATAGGGGCCAACGTCCTGACTTCC.

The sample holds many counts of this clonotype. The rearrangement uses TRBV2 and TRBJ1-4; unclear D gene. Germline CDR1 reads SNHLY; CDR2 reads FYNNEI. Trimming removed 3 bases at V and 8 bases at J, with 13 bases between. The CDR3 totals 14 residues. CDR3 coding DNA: TGTGCCAGCAGTGACTGGCTATCTCAGGAAAAACTGTTTTTT. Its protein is CASSDWLSQEKLFF.

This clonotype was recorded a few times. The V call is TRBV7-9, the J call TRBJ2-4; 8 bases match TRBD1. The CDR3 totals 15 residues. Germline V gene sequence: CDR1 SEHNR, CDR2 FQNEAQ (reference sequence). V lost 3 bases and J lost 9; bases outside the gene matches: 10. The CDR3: CASSFDRGGGGIQYF. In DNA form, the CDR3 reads TGTGCCAGCAGCTTCGACAGGGGTGGAGGGGGCATTCAGTACTTC.

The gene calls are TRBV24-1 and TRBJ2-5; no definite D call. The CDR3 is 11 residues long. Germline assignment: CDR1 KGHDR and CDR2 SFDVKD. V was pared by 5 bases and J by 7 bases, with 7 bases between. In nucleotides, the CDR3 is TGTGCCACCAGTGTGGCTGGGACCCAGTACTTC. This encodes CATSVAGTQYF.

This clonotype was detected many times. In DNA form, the CDR3 reads TGTGCCAGCAGCTTACGACAGGGGGATTTGGAGACCCAGTACTTC. Its translation: CASSLRQGDLETQYF. This sequence joins TRBV7-9 and TRBJ2-5; TRBD1 matches at 9 bases. Germline assignment: CDR1 SEHNR and CDR2 FQNEAQ (reference sequence). The CDR3 consists of 15 residues. Unmatched junction bases numbered 6, after V lost 2 bases and J lost 5 bases.

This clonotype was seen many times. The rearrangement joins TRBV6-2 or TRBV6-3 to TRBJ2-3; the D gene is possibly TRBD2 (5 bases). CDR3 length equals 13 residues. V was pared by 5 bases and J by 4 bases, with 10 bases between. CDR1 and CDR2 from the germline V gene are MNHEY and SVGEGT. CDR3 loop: CASSDTSPDTQYF. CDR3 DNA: TGTGCCAGCAGTGACACTAGTCCAGATACGCAGTATTTT.

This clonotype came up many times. In nucleotides, the CDR3 is TGTGCCAGCAGTTCCGGCGGGAGACCTGGTAACAATGAGCAGTTCTTC. Translation: CASSSGGRPGNNEQFF. The rearrangement links TRBV6-5 to TRBJ2-1, with 7 bases fitting TRBD2. The CDR3 runs 16 residues. V trimming: 4 bases; J trimming: 5 bases; junction bases outside the gene matches: 11. The germline gives CDR1 MNHEY, CDR2 SVGAGI.

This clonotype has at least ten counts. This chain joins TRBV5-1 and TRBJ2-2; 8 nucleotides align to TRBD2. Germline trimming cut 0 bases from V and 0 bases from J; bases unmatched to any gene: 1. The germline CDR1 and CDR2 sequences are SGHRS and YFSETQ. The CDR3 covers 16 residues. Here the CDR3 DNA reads TGCGCCAGCAGCTTGGGACTAGCGTCGAACACCGGGGAGCTGTTTTTT. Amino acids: CASSLGLASNTGELFF.

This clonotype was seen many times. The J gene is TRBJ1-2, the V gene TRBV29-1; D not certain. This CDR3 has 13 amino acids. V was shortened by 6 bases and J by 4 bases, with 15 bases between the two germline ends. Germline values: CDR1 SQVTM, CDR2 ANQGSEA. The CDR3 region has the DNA TGCAGCGTGCGCGGAGGAAATGGCTATGGCTACACCTTC. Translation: CSVRGGNGYGYTF.

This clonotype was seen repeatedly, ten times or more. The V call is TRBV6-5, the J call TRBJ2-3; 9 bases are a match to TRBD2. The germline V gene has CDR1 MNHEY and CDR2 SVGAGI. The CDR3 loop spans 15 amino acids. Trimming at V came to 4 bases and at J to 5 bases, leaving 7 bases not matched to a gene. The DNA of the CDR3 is TGTGCCAGCAGTTCCGCGGGAGGGGACGGAGATACGCAGTATTTT. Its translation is CASSSAGGDGDTQYF.

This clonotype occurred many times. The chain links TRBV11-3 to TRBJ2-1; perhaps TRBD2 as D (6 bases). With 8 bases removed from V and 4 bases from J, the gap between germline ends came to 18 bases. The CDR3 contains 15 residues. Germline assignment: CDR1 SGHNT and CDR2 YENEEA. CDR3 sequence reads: CASSPGTGDYNEQFF. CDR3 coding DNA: TGTGCCAGCTCACCCGGGACGGGAGATTACAATGAGCAGTTCTTC.

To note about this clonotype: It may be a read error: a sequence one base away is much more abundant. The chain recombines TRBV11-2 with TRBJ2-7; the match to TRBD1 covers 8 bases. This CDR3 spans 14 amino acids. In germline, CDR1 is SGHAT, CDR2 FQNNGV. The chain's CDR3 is CTGSPPGQAYEQYF. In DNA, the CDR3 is TGTACCGGCAGCCCCCCGGGACAGGCATACGAGCAGTACTTC. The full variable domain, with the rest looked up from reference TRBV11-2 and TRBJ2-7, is EAGVAQSPRYKIIEKRQSVAFWCNPISGHATLYWYQQILGQGPKLLIQFQNNGVVDDSQLPKDRFSAERLKGVDSTLKIQPAKLEDSAVYLCTGSPPGQAYEQYFGPGTRLTVT.

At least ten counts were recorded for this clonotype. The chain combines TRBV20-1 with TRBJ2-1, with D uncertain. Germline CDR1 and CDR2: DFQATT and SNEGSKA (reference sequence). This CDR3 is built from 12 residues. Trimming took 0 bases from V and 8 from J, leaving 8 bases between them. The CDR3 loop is CSARDRVDEQFF. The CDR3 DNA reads TGCAGTGCTAGAGATCGGGTGGATGAGCAGTTCTTC.

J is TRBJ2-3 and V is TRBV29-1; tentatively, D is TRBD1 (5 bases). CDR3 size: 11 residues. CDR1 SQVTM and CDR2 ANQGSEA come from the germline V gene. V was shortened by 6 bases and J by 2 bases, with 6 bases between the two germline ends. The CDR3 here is CSVDTTDTQYF. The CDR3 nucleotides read TGCAGCGTGGACACCACAGATACGCAGTATTTT.

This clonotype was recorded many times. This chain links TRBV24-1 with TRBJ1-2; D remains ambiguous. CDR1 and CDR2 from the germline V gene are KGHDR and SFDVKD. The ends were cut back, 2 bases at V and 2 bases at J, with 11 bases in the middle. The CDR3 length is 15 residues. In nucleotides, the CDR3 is TGTGCCACCAGTGATTCAGGCGCTGTCAACTATGGCTACACCTTC. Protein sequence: CATSDSGAVNYGYTF.

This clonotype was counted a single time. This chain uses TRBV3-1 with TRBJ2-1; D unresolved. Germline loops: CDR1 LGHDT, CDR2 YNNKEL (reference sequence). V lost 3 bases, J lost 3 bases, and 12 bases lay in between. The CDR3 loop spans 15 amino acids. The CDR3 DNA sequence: TGTGCCAGCAGCCAGGCAGCGAAGTTCTACAATGAGCAGTTCTTC. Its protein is CASSQAAKFYNEQFF.

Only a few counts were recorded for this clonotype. CDR3: CAWSPSFQETQYF. The CDR3 bases are TGTGCCTGGAGTCCCAGCTTCCAAGAGACCCAGTACTTC. The chain combines TRBV30 with TRBJ2-5; D call uncertain. From germline, CDR1 is GTSNPN and CDR2 SVGIG (reference sequence). The V end lost 2 bases, the J end lost 1 base, and 8 bases lay between the germline ends. The CDR3 consists of 13 residues. Using reference TRBV30 and TRBJ2-5 for the parts outside the CDR3, the full variable domain is SQTIHQWPATLVQPVGSPLSLECTVEGTSNPNLYWYRQAAGRGLQLLFYSVGIGQISSEVPQNLSASRPQDRQFILSSKKLLLSDSGFYLCAWSPSFQETQYFGPGTRLLVL.

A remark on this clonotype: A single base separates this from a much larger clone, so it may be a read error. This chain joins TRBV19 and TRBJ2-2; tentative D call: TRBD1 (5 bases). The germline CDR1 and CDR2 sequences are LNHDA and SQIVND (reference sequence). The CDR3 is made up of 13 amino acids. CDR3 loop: CACSGARTGELFF. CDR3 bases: TGTGCCTGTAGTGGGGCGAGAACCGGGGAGCTGTTTTTT.